This T cell receptor (beta chain) originates from a study of post-analysis software for immune sequencing data. Study results and caveats: Controls showed lower frequencies than patients for five TRBV segments, and TRBV5-6, TRBV5-1 and TRBV20-1 were among these.

Unique molecular identifiers were built into the TCR beta cDNA libraries. TCRdb processed the PCR reads anew with MiXCR; each CDR3 protein has one entry. Of around 500,000 distinct CDR3 sequences listed, 34% are singletons. Germline V gene lookup returns CDR1 SEHNR and CDR2 FQNEAQ (reference sequence). The CDR3 consists of 17 residues. With 3 bases removed from V and 0 bases from J, the gap between germline ends came to 18 bases. This clonotype has more than one count but fewer than ten. Its antigen is unidentified. The sample comprised blood. The genes are TRBV7-9 and TRBJ2-7, with unresolved D. The receptor was isolated from a girl aged 2-17 years with multiple sclerosis. The CDR3 loop reads CASSFRVPDGNSYEQYF. CDR3 DNA: TGTGCCAGCAGCTTCAGAGTCCCGGACGGAAACTCCTACGAGCAGTACTTC.